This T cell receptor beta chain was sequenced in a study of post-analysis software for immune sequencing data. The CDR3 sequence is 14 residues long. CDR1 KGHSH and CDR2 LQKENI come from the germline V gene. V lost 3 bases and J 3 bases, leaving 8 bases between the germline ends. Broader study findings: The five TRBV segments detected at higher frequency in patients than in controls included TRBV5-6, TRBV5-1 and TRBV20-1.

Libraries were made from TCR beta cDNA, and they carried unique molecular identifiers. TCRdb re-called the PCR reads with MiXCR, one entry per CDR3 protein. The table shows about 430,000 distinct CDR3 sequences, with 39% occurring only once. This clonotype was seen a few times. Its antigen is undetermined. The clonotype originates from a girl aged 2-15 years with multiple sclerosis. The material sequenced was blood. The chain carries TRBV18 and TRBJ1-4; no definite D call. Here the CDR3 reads CASSPQRANEKLFF. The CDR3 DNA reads TGTGCCAGCTCACCCCAACGCGCTAATGAAAAACTGTTTTTT.